This TCR beta chain was documented in a study of blood T cells in healthy people across ages. Study-wide points: The percentage of naive T cells correlated strongly with TCR beta diversity. CMV infection status of these donors was not known.

CDR3 length: 13 residues. Germline lookup yields CDR1 DFQATT and CDR2 SNEGSKA (reference sequence). The V end lost 6 bases, the J end lost 3 bases, and 14 bases lay between the germline ends. Russia was home to the donors, healthy Caucasian individuals aged about 6 to 90. Peripheral blood, around 10 milliliters per donor, was collected. The use of a sample-barcoded 5' primer and a J-beta primer mix characterized a second PCR of about 7 to 12 cycles. MiXCR, applied by TCRdb to the 5' RACE reads, yields one record per CDR3 protein. The repertoire holds some 1.7 million distinct CDR3 sequences, about 30% seen once, with 7.7% in the top ten. Note on this clonotype: Its antigen is unidentified.

This sequence originates from a woman in her 30s in good health. The chain recombines TRBV20-1 with TRBJ1-2, with unresolved D. The sample taken for sequencing was blood. CDR3 region: CSALRNEDYGYTF. For the CDR3, the DNA is TGCAGTGCCCTACGAAACGAGGACTATGGCTACACCTTC.